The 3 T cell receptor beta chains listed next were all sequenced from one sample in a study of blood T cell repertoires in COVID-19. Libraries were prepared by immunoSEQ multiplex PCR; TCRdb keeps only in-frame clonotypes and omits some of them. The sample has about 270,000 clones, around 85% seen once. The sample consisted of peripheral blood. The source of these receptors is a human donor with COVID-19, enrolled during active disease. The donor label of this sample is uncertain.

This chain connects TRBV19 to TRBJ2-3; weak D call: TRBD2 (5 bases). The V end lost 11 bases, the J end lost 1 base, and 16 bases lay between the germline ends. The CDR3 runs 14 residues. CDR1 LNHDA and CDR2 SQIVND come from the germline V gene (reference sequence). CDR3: CACSRERGTDTQYF. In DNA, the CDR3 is TGTGCCTGTTCACGGGAACGTGGCACAGATACGCAGTATTTT.

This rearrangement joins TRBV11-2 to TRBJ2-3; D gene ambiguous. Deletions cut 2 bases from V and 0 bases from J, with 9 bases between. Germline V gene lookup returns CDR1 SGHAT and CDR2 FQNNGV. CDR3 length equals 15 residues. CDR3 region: CASSLTSTSTDTQYF. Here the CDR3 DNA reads TGTGCCAGCAGCTTAACGTCGACTAGCACAGATACGCAGTATTTT.

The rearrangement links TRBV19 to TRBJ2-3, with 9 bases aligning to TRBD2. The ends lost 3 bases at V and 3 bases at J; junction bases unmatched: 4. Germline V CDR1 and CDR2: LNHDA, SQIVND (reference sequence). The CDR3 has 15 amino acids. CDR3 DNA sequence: TGTGCCAGTAGTATGAGCGGGAGGATGACAGATACGCAGTATTTT. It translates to CASSMSGRMTDTQYF. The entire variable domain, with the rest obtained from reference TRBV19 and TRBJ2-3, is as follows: DGGITQSPKYLFRKEGQNVTLSCEQNLNHDAMYWYRQDPGQGLRLIYYSQIVNDFQKGDIAEGYSVSREKKESFPLTVTSAQKNPTAFYLCASSMSGRMTDTQYFGPGTRLTVL.